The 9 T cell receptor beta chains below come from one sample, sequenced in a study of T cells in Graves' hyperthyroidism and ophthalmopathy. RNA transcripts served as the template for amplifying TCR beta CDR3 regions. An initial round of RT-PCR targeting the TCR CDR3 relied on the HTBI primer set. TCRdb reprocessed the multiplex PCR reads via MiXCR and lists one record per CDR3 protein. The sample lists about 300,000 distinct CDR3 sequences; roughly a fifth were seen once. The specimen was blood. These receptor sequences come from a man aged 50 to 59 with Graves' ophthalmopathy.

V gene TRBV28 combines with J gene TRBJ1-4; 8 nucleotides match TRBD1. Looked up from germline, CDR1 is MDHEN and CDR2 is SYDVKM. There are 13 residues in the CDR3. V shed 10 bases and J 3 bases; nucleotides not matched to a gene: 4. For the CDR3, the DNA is TGTGCCATCCAGACAGGGGCTAATGAAAAACTGTTTTTT. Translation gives CAIQTGANEKLFF.

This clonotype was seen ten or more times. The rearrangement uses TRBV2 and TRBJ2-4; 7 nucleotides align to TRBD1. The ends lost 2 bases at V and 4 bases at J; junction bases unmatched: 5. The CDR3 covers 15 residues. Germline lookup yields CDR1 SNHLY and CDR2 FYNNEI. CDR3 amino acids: CASSEIEQGKNIQYF. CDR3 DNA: TGTGCCAGCAGTGAAATTGAACAGGGGAAAAACATTCAGTACTTC.

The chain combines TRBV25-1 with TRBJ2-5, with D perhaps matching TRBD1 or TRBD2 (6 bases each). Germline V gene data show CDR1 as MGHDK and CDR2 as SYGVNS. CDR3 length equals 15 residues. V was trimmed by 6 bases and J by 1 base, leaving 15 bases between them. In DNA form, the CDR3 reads TGTGCCAGCAGGCCTTGGGGGGCGGCCCAAGAGACCCAGTACTTC. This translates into CASRPWGAAQETQYF.

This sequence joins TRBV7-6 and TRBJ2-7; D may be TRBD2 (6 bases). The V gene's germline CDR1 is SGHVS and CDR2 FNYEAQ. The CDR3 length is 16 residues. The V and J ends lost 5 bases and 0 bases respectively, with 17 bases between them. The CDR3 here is CASSGGRESFSYEQYF. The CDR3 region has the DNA TGTGCCAGCAGCGGAGGACGGGAGAGTTTCTCCTACGAGCAGTACTTC.

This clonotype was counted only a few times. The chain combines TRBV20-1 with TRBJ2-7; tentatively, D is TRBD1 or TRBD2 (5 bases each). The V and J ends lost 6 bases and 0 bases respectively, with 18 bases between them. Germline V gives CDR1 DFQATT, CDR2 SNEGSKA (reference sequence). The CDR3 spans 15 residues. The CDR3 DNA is TGCAGTGCGTTCTCCGGGACCCTGAGCTCCTACGAGCAGTACTTC. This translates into CSAFSGTLSSYEQYF.

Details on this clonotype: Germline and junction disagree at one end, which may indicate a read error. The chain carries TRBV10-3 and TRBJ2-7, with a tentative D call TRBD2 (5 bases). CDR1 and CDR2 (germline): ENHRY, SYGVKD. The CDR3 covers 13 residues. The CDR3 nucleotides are TGTGCCATCAGTGAGTCAACCGCGGGCGAGCAGCACTTC. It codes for CAISESTAGEQHF.

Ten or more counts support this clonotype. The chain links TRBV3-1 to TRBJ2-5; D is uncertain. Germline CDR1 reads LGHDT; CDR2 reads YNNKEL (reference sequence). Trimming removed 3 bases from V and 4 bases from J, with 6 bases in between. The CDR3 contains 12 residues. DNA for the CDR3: TGTGCCAGCAGCCACGGACGAGAGACCCAGTACTTC. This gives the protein CASSHGRETQYF.

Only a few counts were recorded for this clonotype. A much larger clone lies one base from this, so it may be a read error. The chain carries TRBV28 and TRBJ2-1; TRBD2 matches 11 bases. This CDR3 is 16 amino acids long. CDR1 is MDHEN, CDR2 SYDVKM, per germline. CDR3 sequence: CASSFGLAGPYNELFF. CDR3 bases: TGTGCCAGCAGTTTCGGACTAGCGGGTCCCTACAATGAGCTGTTCTTC.

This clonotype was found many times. CDR3 amino acids: CSAGGTDKETQYF. The CDR3 DNA reads TGCAGTGCTGGAGGGACAGACAAAGAGACCCAGTACTTC. This chain links TRBV20-1 with TRBJ2-5; D may be TRBD1 (7 bases). CDR1 is DFQATT and CDR2 is SNEGSKA in the germline V gene (reference sequence). The CDR3 extends over 13 amino acids. Trimming removed 5 bases at V and 3 bases at J, with 13 bases between.